Below are 28 T cell receptor beta chains sequenced from a single sample in a study of blood T cell repertoires in COVID-19. The assay was immunoSEQ multiplex PCR, and TCRdb's table has in-frame clones only and misses some. The data show 85,000 to 120,000 clones, with approximately 80% seen just once and 6.2% held by the top ten. The sequenced material came from peripheral blood. These receptors were taken from a man older than 75 with COVID-19, enrolled during active disease.

This clone has a handful of counts. V usage is TRBV7-3 and J usage is TRBJ2-3; TRBD2 agrees at 13 bases. Unmatched junction bases numbered 8, after V lost 6 bases and J lost 8 bases. The CDR3 contains 15 residues. Looked up from germline, CDR1 is SGHTA and CDR2 is FQGTGA. The CDR3 reads CASRLGTSGIATQYF. The CDR3 nucleotides read TGTGCCAGCAGGTTAGGGACTAGCGGGATAGCTACGCAGTATTTT.

The chain has TRBV27 and TRBJ2-5; D not resolved. The CDR3 spans 14 residues. Trimming left V 5 bases short and J 5 bases short, with 15 bases between. CDR1 MNHEY and CDR2 SMNVEV come from the germline V gene (reference sequence). DNA of the CDR3: TGTGCCAGCAGTACCTCTCGGTGGTCGGAGACCCAGTACTTC. It specifies CASSTSRWSETQYF.

The chain couples TRBV7-2 to TRBJ2-5; the match to TRBD2 covers 13 bases. The CDR3 is 16 residues long. V lost 1 base, J lost 3 bases, and 2 bases stayed unmatched. Looked up from germline, CDR1 is SGHTA and CDR2 is FQGNSA. CDR3: CASSLVGTSGKETQYF. DNA for the CDR3: TGTGCCAGCAGCTTAGTGGGGACTAGCGGGAAAGAGACCCAGTACTTC.

This chain joins TRBV10-3 and TRBJ1-1; D is perhaps TRBD1 (6 bases). The length of the CDR3 is 15 residues. The germline CDR1 and CDR2 sequences are ENHRY and SYGVKD. V was pared by 6 bases and J by 5 bases, with 19 bases between. In DNA form, the CDR3 reads TGTGCCATCAGGGGGACCGCAGGGCAGGGGACTGAAGCTTTCTTT. Translated, it gives CAIRGTAGQGTEAFF.

The V and J genes are TRBV20-1 and TRBJ2-5; TRBD1 agrees at 12 bases. Looked up from germline, CDR1 is DFQATT and CDR2 is SNEGSKA (reference sequence). Trimming cost V 3 bases and J 1 base; bases outside gene matches: 3. The CDR3 spans 15 residues. CDR3 nucleotide sequence: TGCAGTGCTAGTCCGGGACAGGGGGCCCAAGAGACCCAGTACTTC. Its protein is CSASPGQGAQETQYF.

In this sample, this clone turned up once. The CDR3 sequence is CAWSVLATGQPQHF. In DNA, the CDR3 is TGTGCCTGGAGTGTACTAGCGACGGGTCAGCCCCAGCATTTT. This chain connects TRBV30 to TRBJ1-5; D ambiguous. Trimming took 0 bases from V and 6 from J, leaving 12 bases between them. The CDR3 has 14 amino acids. Germline CDR1 is GTSNPN and CDR2 is SVGIG (reference sequence).

This clone showed up just a few times. V usage is TRBV5-1 and J usage is TRBJ2-1, with a possible D match to TRBD2 (6 bases). The CDR3 is made up of 15 amino acids. Germline V gene sequence: CDR1 SGHRS, CDR2 YFSETQ. V lost 0 bases and J lost 0, with 7 bases in between. CDR3 in amino acids: CASSLGLDSYNEQFF. The CDR3 nucleotides are TGCGCCAGCAGCTTGGGACTAGACTCCTACAATGAGCAGTTCTTC.

This chain joins TRBV5-8 and TRBJ2-1; 7 positions agree with TRBD2. The CDR3 is 18 amino acids. Germline V CDR1 and CDR2: SGHTS, YDEGEE. With 2 bases clipped from V and 1 base from J, the junction kept 12 bases outside the gene matches. The CDR3 reads CASSFKSLLAASYNEQFF. The CDR3 DNA sequence: TGTGCCAGCAGCTTCAAATCACTCCTAGCGGCATCCTACAATGAGCAGTTCTTC.

V is TRBV7-2 and J is TRBJ2-7; no definite D call. Germline V gene sequence: CDR1 SGHTA, CDR2 FQGNSA. V lost 2 bases to trimming and J lost 1 base, with 9 bases between them. The CDR3 consists of 14 residues. CDR3 in DNA: TGTGCCAGCAGCTTAAATGCACGGTCCTACGAGCAGTACTTC. Protein sequence: CASSLNARSYEQYF.

The CDR3: CAREREGGLAGYEQFF. CDR3 coding DNA: TGTGCCAGAGAACGGGAAGGAGGACTAGCGGGATATGAGCAGTTCTTC. The chain carries TRBV9 and TRBJ2-1; 12 bases fit TRBD2. Germline lookup yields CDR1 SGDLS and CDR2 YYNGEE. V shed 8 bases and J 8 bases; nucleotides not matched to a gene: 14. This CDR3 has 16 residues.

This clone showed up just once. The CDR3 DNA reads TGTGCCAGCAGCCCGGAAACGGACAGGGGGCGAGAGACCCAGTACTTC. Its translation is CASSPETDRGRETQYF. This chain uses TRBV5-6 with TRBJ2-5; 11 positions agree with TRBD1. CDR1 and CDR2 from the germline V gene are SGHDT and YYEEEE. J was trimmed by 4 bases and V by 4 bases; bases with no gene match: 9. The CDR3 is 16 residues long.

V is TRBV2 and J is TRBJ1-2, with a possible D match to TRBD1 (5 bases). V was pared by 7 bases and J by 11 bases, with 17 bases between. CDR1 and CDR2 (germline): SNHLY, FYNNEI. The CDR3 extends over 12 amino acids. The CDR3 DNA reads as TGTGCCAGCATATTGACACTGGCAGGGTACACCTTC. It translates to CASILTLAGYTF.

The V and J genes are TRBV27 and TRBJ2-7, with a tentative D call TRBD1 (6 bases). Trimming pared 0 bases from V and 2 bases from J, leaving 8 bases between. The germline V gene encodes CDR1 MNHEY and CDR2 SMNVEV (reference sequence). The CDR3 is made up of 14 amino acids. CDR3 nucleotide sequence: TGTGCCAGCAGTTTATCGGGGGACACCTACGAGCAGTACTTC. Amino acid sequence: CASSLSGDTYEQYF.

J is TRBJ2-2 and V is TRBV28, with TRBD1 as a possible D gene (5 bases). This CDR3 spans 17 amino acids. The germline CDR1 and CDR2 sequences are MDHEN and SYDVKM. Trimming took off 4 bases at V and 1 base at J, with 16 bases between the two ends. CDR3 region: CASSYARTRGNTGELFF. CDR3 nucleotides: TGTGCCAGCAGTTATGCACGGACAAGGGGGAACACCGGGGAGCTGTTTTTT.

This chain links TRBV7-9 with TRBJ1-5, with 7 bases lining up with TRBD1. V was clipped by 0 bases and J by 4 bases; unmatched bases: 0. The germline CDR1 and CDR2 sequences are SEHNR and FQNEAQ (reference sequence). This CDR3 is 14 amino acids long. The CDR3 DNA sequence: TGTGCCAGCAGCTTAGCGACAGGGAATCAGCCCCAGCATTTT. Its protein is CASSLATGNQPQHF.

V gene TRBV28 combines with J gene TRBJ2-7; tentatively, D is TRBD1 (7 bases). Germline assignment: CDR1 MDHEN and CDR2 SYDVKM. V dropped 3 bases and J dropped 1 base, with 13 bases sitting between them. The CDR3 spans 15 residues. CDR3 DNA: TGTGCCAGCAGTTTGGGGGCAGGGGGGTCCTACGAGCAGTACTTC. It specifies CASSLGAGGSYEQYF.

This rearrangement joins TRBV5-6 to TRBJ2-2; 11 nucleotides align to TRBD2. The CDR3 extends over 17 amino acids. The germline V gene has CDR1 SGHDT and CDR2 YYEEEE. V trimming: 4 bases; J trimming: 4 bases; junction bases outside the gene matches: 9. CDR3 nucleotides: TGTGCCAGCAGCCGGAAGGTAGCGGGAGGGATCACCGGGGAGCTGTTTTTT. Translated: CASSRKVAGGITGELFF. The complete variable domain, with remaining parts taken from reference TRBV5-6 and TRBJ2-2, reads DAGVTQSPTHLIKTRGQQVTLRCSPKSGHDTVSWYQQALGQGPQFIFQYYEEEERQRGNFPDRFSGHQFPNYSSELNVNALLLGDSALYLCASSRKVAGGITGELFFGEGSRLTVL.

The genes are TRBV18 and TRBJ1-5; possibly TRBD1 for D (5 bases). Germline V CDR1 and CDR2: KGHSH, LQKENI. CDR3 size: 15 residues. Trimming took 3 bases from V and 4 from J, leaving 13 bases between them. The CDR3 DNA reads as TGTGCCAGCTCACCGGGGTTCAGGGCAAATCAGCCCCAGCATTTT. Translated: CASSPGFRANQPQHF.

The CDR3 loop reads CASSPISGDNEQFF. The DNA of the CDR3 is TGTGCCAGCAGCCCAATCTCCGGAGACAATGAGCAGTTCTTC. The genes are TRBV16 and TRBJ2-1; D remains ambiguous. Germline V gene data show CDR1 as KGHSY and CDR2 as FQNENV. V was cut by 4 bases and J by 5 bases, with 12 bases left in between. The CDR3 is made up of 14 amino acids.

This chain links TRBV3-1 (or the pseudogene TRBV3-2) with TRBJ1-1; TRBD1 matches at 7 bases. V shed 4 bases, J shed 0 bases, and the junction held 8 bases outside the gene matches. Looked up from germline, CDR1 is LGHDT and CDR2 is YNNKEL (reference sequence). The length of the CDR3 is 16 residues. In nucleotides, the CDR3 is TGTGCCAGCAGCCGAGGGGGCGGAAAAGTGAACACTGAAGCTTTCTTT. Translation gives CASSRGGGKVNTEAFF.

This chain joins TRBV6-5 and TRBJ1-3; a possible D gene is TRBD1 (6 bases). Germline V CDR1 and CDR2: MNHEY, SVGAGI. Deletions cut 7 bases from V and 10 bases from J, with 17 bases between. This CDR3 region has 13 residues. Here the CDR3 reads CASIPEQGGTIYF. CDR3 bases: TGTGCCAGCATCCCAGAACAGGGTGGGACCATATATTTT.

This chain joins TRBV5-4 and TRBJ2-1; 8 nucleotides match TRBD2. The ends lost 4 bases at V and 8 bases at J; junction bases unmatched: 11. The CDR3 length is 15 residues. CDR1 is SGHNT, CDR2 YYREEE, per germline (reference sequence). The CDR3, as DNA: TGTGCCAGCAGCCTTACTAGCGCGGGGGGCGATGAGCAGTTCTTC. Protein product: CASSLTSAGGDEQFF.

CDR3 amino acids: CASSRDTYQPQHF. The CDR3 region has the DNA TGTGCCAGCAGTCGGGACACCTATCAGCCCCAGCATTTT. The chain joins TRBV6-5 to TRBJ1-5; tentative D call: TRBD1 (6 bases). Germline V gives CDR1 MNHEY, CDR2 SVGAGI. V lost 5 bases to trimming and J lost 5 bases, with 10 bases between them. The CDR3 is 13 residues long.

This rearrangement joins TRBV9 to TRBJ2-4, with D tentatively TRBD2 (6 bases). Trimming shortened V by 3 bases and J by 2 bases, and 24 bases separated the two germline ends. This CDR3 spans 19 amino acids. CDR1 is SGDLS, CDR2 YYNGEE, per germline. CDR3 sequence: CASSAGGEGIGVTKNIQYF. The DNA of the CDR3 is TGTGCCAGCAGCGCCGGCGGGGAAGGGATCGGTGTGACCAAAAACATTCAGTACTTC.

The chain links TRBV7-9 to TRBJ2-5; 10 bases fit TRBD2. Losses at the gene ends were 5 bases for V and 4 bases for J; bases not matched to a gene: 13. Germline-derived CDR1 and CDR2 are SEHNR and FQNEAQ (reference sequence). This CDR3 is 17 amino acids long. The CDR3 sequence: CASSPWASGSRGETQYF. CDR3 nucleotide sequence: TGTGCCAGCAGCCCCTGGGCTAGCGGGAGCCGGGGAGAGACCCAGTACTTC.

This chain uses TRBV7-9 with TRBJ1-1, with 7 positions matching TRBD1. J gave up 11 bases and V 6 bases, and 9 bases lay outside the gene matches. Germline CDR1 and CDR2: SEHNR and FQNEAQ (reference sequence). This CDR3 comprises 12 residues. CDR3 protein: CASRRDSEIAFF. CDR3 DNA: TGTGCCAGCAGGAGGGACAGCGAAATTGCTTTCTTT.

The chain couples TRBV30 to TRBJ1-4; D gene unclear. V dropped 2 bases and J dropped 7 bases, with 8 bases sitting between them. The CDR3 length is 12 residues. Germline V gene data show CDR1 as GTSNPN and CDR2 as SVGIG (reference sequence). The CDR3 reads CAWSPPSEKLFF. The CDR3, as DNA: TGTGCCTGGAGTCCACCGAGTGAAAAACTGTTTTTT.

The rearrangement uses TRBV19 and TRBJ1-5, with 7 nucleotides matching TRBD1. Unmatched junction bases numbered 9, after V lost 8 bases and J lost 5 bases. CDR1 and CDR2 (germline): LNHDA, SQIVND (reference sequence). CDR3 size: 14 residues. CDR3 in amino acids: CASGGRQGDQPQHF. The CDR3 DNA is TGTGCCAGTGGGGGGAGACAGGGTGATCAGCCCCAGCATTTT.